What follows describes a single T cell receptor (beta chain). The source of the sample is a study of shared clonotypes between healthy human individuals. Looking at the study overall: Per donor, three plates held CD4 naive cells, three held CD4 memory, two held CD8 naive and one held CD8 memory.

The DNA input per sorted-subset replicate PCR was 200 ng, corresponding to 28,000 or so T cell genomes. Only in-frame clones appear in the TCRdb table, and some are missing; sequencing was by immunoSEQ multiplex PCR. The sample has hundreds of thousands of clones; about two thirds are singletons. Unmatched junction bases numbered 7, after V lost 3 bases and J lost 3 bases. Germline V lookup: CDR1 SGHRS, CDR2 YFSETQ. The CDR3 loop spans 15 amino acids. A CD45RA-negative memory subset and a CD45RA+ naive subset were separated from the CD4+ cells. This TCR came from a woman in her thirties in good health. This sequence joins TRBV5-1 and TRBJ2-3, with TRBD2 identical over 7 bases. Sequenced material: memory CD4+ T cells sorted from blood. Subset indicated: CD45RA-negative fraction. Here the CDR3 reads CASSWSGKTTDTQYF. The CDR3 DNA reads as TGCGCCAGCAGCTGGAGCGGGAAAACGACAGATACGCAGTATTTT.